This record concerns one T cell receptor beta chain sequence. The sample belongs to a study of PD-L1 blockade in urothelial cancer. Clones were read by immunoSEQ multiplex PCR, and TCRdb kept only the in-frame ones, dropping some. The sample holds about 95,000 clones, nearly 90% seen once. Time point meaning: pretreatment peripheral blood. Sequencing was performed on PBMCs, taken around atezolizumab (anti-PD-L1) treatment. This TCR was sampled from a man aged 60 to 75 with urothelial cancer.

CDR3 bases: TGCGCCAGCAGCTTGGACGGCGGGACCCAGTACTTC. It encodes CASSLDGGTQYF. This sequence joins TRBV5-1 and TRBJ2-5; D not certain. V dropped 0 bases and J dropped 7 bases, with 7 bases sitting between them. Germline loops: CDR1 SGHRS, CDR2 YFSETQ. The CDR3 runs 12 residues.